This T cell receptor beta chain appears in the sequencing data of a study of T-cell reconstitution after alpha-beta-depleted transplantation in children. Unique molecular identifiers were used in preparing the TCRbeta library. TCRdb reprocessed the PCR reads with MiXCR, giving one entry per CDR3 protein. The table has hundreds of thousands of distinct CDR3 sequences, approximately 16% seen once; the top ten hold 3% to 3.5%. After removal of 6 bases from V and 2 bases from J, the junction contained 7 bases not matched to a gene. CDR1 and CDR2 from the germline V gene are SEHNR and FQNEAQ (reference sequence). The length of the CDR3 is 15 residues.

The chain carries TRBV7-9 and TRBJ2-1; the match to TRBD2 covers 7 bases. The sequence came from a human donor who donated a stem cell graft to a child with acute lymphoblastic leukemia. Specimen: PBMCs from the stem cell graft donor, collected from the stem cell graft. The CDR3 sequence is CASRTAGDPYNEQFF. CDR3 DNA: TGTGCCAGCAGAACGGCGGGAGATCCCTACAATGAGCAGTTCTTC.